This T cell receptor beta chain was observed in a study of PD-L1 blockade in urothelial cancer. Study-level background: Intravenous atezolizumab, 1,200 mg every 3 weeks, was begun by patients in the mid-2010s. A median about 140,000 T cells were found in blood samples.

Time point of the sample: pretreatment peripheral blood. The study collected 1 to 8 samples per patient, pretreatment and on-treatment. The CDR3 consists of 18 residues. Germline V gene lookup returns CDR1 MNHNS and CDR2 SASEGT. Trimming left V 1 base short and J 4 bases short, with 21 bases between. In each PCR, synthetic TCR analog templates were spiked in. Sequenced by immunoSEQ multiplex PCR; TCRdb stores in-frame clones only, minus some. The sample contains tens of thousands of clones, approximately 83% of which appear only once. This chain uses TRBV6-1 with TRBJ2-3; D is possibly TRBD1 (5 bases). The sample here was PBMCs, taken around atezolizumab (anti-PD-L1) treatment. The sequence derives from a man aged 60 to 69 with urothelial cancer. This CDR3 reads CASSEVPRARGGADTQYF. CDR3 coding DNA: TGTGCCAGCAGTGAAGTTCCAAGGGCTAGGGGTGGGGCAGATACGCAGTATTTT.